What follows is one T cell receptor (beta chain) and its context. What this receptor recognizes is not known. There are no base qualities to consult, and no much larger clone falls within one base. This sample stems from a study of OX40 agonist ivuxolimab in advanced cancers. Broadly, across the study: Ivuxolimab was an agonistic, fully human IgG2 monoclonal antibody directed against OX40 (CD134), a costimulatory receptor. Intravenous ivuxolimab was administered to patients every 2 weeks at six dose levels: 0.01, 0.1, 0.3, 1.5, 3 and 10 mg/kg. Among the roughly 52 dose-escalation patients, about 19 had hepatocellular carcinoma, roughly 15 melanoma, 9 renal cell carcinoma and 9 head and neck cancer. In the dose-escalation cohort, 65% to 90% of patients were male, and the mean age was roughly 60 years, with a range of about 20 to 90. Patients were allowed to have had prior anti-PD-1, anti-PD-L1 or anti-CTLA-4 therapy, and around 41% of the dose-escalation patients had previously received checkpoint inhibitors. Three dose-escalation patients achieved partial responses, one with hepatocellular carcinoma and two with cutaneous melanoma. Peripheral TCRbeta sequencing aimed to test whether ivuxolimab altered TCR sequence diversity and caused clonal T-cell expansion. The paper reports the monotherapy dose-escalation portion (N of about 47 patients) of the phase I ivuxolimab trial. Results and caveats for the whole study, not just this receptor: Clonal expansion of both CD4+ and CD8+ blood T cells was observed from baseline to week 6 at doses 0.1 to 3.0 mg/kg. In the 0.1-3.0 mg/kg groups, partial responders were among the patients with the lowest normalized peripheral clonal expansion, particularly in CD8+ T cells. Antigen specificity was not determined for the clonally expanded peripheral T cells. Low levels of normalized T-cell clonal expansion were also shown by some nonresponding patients. On average, CD8+ T cells showed more expanded clones than CD4+ T cells after ivuxolimab.

The germline ends are 10 bases apart after V is trimmed by 0 bases and J by 7 bases. From the cysteine up to the phenylalanine, the CDR3 has a length of 13 residues. The read is trimmed to its CDR3 DNA, 39 bases read in frame from base 1. Looking up the germline V gene (reference sequence) yields CDR1 LNHNV and CDR2 YYDKDF. Genomic DNA was isolated from the sorted cells so that the TCRbeta CDR3 region could be sequenced. The immunoSEQ Assay was used to sequence the TCRbeta CDR3 regions. In TCRdb, the immuneACCESS table is reduced to in-frame sequences with V and J assigned. These tables do not hold every clone; where another copy was compared, an unresolved V gene accounts for under half, and the others remain unexplained. The sample table contains nearly 9,000 clones; only one count was recorded for around 89% of them. The top ten clonotypes cover roughly a sixth of the sample. The trial excluded patients who had a history of autoimmune disease or were on systemic immunosuppression. Peripheral blood for TCR sequencing was collected from all dose cohorts at baseline, on cycle 4 day 1, and on cycle 7 day 1. The samples were drawn from a first-in-human, open-label, multicenter phase I dose-escalation trial of ivuxolimab. Adults with locally advanced or metastatic melanoma, renal cell carcinoma, hepatocellular carcinoma or head and neck squamous cell carcinoma were enrolled in the trial. Before TCR sequencing, CD4+ T cells and CD8+ T cells were sorted from peripheral blood as separate populations.

Recombination connected TRBV15 to TRBJ2-7, with the identity of the D gene unclear. The receptor's source is an adult with an advanced solid tumor such as melanoma, head and neck, liver or kidney cancer. The material was CD4+ or CD8+ T cells sorted from blood, obtained in a trial of the OX40 agonist ivuxolimab. The DNA is as follows: TGTGCCACCAGCAGAGAAGAAATCGTGGAGCAGTACTTC. The translation is CATSREEIVEQYF.